Detailed here is one T cell receptor (beta chain). The V gene end was trimmed by 4 bases and the J gene end by 4 bases; junction bases not matched to a gene: 7. This CDR3 comprises 15 residues. Germline CDR1 WNHNN, CDR2 SYGVQD (reference sequence). Amplification used 60 Vbeta primers and 13 Jbeta primers. TCRdb keeps only in-frame clones here, not all; method: immunoSEQ multiplex PCR. The sample includes about 200,000 clones, 79% of them seen just once. The data were taken from a study of cytomegalovirus exposure and HLA in healthy donors. The sample taken for sequencing was PBMCs. The origin of this receptor is a girl aged 10 to 17 in good health and CMV-seropositive. This sequence joins TRBV10-1 and TRBJ2-5; 9 nucleotides agree with TRBD1. In DNA, the CDR3 is TGCGCCAGCAGTGCCGGGACAGGGAAGGGAGAGACCCAGTACTTC. Residues: CASSAGTGKGETQYF.